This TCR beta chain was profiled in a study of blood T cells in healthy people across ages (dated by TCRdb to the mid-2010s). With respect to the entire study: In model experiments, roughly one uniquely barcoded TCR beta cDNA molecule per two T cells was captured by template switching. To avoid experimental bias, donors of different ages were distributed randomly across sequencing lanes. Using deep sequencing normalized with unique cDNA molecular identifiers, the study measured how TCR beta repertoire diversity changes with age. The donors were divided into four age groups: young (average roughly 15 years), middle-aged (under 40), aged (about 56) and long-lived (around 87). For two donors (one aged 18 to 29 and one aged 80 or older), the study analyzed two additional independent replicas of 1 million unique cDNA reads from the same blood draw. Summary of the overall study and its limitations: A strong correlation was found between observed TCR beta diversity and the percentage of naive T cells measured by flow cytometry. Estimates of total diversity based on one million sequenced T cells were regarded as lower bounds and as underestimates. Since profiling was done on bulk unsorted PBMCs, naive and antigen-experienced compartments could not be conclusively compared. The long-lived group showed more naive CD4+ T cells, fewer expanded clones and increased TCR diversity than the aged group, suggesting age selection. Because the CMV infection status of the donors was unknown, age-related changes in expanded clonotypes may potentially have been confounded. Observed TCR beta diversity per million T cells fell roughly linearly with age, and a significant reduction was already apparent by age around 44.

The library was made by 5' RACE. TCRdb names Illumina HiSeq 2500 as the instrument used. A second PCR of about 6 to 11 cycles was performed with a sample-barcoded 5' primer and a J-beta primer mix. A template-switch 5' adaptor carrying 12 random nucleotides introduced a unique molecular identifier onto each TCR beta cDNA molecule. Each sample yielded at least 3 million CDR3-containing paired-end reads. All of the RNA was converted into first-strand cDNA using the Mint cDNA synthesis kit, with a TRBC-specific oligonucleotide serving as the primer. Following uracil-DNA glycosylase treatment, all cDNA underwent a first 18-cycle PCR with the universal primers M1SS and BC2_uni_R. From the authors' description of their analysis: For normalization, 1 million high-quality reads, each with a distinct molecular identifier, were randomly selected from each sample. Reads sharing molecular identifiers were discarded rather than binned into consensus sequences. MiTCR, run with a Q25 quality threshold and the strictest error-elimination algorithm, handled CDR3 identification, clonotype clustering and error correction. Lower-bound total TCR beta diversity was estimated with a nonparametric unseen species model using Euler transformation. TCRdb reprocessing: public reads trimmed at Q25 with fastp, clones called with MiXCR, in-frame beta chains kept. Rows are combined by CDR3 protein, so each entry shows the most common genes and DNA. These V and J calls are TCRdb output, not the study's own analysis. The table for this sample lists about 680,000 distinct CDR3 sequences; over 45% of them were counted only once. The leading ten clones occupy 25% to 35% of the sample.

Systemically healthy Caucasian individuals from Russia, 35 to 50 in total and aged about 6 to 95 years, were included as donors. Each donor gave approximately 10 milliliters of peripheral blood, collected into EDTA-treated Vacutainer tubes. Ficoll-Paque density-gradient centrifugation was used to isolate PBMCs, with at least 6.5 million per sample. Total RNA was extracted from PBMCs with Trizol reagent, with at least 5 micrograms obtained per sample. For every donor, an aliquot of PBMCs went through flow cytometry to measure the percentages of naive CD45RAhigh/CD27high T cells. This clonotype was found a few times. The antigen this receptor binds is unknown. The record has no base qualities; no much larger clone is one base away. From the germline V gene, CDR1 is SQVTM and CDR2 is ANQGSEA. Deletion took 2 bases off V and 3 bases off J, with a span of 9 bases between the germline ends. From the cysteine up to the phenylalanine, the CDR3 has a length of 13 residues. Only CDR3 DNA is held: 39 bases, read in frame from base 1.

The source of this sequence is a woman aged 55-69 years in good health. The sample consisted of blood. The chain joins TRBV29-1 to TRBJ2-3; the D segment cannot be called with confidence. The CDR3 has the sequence CSVEWRQTDTQYF. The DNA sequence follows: TGCAGCGTTGAATGGCGGCAGACAGATACGCAGTATTTT.